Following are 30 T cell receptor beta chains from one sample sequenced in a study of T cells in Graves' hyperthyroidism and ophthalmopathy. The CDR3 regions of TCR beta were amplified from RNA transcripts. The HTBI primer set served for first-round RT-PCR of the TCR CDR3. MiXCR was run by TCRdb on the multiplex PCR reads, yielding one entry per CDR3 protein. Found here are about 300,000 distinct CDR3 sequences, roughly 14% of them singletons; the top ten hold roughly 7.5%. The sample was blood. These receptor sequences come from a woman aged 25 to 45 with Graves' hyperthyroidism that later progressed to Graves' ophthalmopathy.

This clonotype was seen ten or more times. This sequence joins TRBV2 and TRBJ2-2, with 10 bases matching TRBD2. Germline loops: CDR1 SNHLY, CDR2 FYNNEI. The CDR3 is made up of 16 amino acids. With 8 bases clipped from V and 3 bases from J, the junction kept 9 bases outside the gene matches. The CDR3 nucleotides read TGTGCCAGCGAGGTGTTAGCGGGAGGTTACACCGGGGAGCTGTTTTTT. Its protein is CASEVLAGGYTGELFF.

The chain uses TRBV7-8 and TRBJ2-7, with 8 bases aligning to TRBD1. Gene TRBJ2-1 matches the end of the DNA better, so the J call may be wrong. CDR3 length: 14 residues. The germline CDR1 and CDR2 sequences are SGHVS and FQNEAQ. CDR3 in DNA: TGTGCCAGCAGCCCGGGACAGGCATCTTACGAGCAGTTCTTC. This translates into CASSPGQASYEQFF.

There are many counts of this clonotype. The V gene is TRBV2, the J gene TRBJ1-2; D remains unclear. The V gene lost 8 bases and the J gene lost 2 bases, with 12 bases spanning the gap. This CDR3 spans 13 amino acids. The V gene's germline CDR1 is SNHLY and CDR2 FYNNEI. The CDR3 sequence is CASLREGNYGYTF. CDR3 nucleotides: TGTGCCAGCCTAAGGGAGGGAAACTATGGCTACACCTTC.

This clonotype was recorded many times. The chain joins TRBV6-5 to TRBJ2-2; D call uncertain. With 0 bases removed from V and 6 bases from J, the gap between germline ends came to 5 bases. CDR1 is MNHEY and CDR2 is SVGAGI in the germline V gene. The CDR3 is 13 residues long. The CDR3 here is CASSYSRPGELFF. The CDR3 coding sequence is TGTGCCAGCAGTTACTCCAGGCCCGGGGAGCTGTTTTTT.

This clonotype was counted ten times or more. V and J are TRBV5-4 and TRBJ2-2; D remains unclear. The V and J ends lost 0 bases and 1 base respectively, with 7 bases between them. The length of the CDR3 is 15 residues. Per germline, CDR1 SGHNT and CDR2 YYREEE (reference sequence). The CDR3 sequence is CASSLGSRNTGELFF. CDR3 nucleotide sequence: TGTGCCAGCAGCTTGGGCAGTCGGAACACCGGGGAGCTGTTTTTT.

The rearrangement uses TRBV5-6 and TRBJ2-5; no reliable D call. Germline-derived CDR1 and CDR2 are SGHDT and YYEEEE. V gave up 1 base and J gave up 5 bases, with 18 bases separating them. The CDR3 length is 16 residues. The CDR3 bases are TGTGCCAGCAGCTTGTCGGGTAGCAGAGATGGGGAGACCCAGTACTTC. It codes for CASSLSGSRDGETQYF.

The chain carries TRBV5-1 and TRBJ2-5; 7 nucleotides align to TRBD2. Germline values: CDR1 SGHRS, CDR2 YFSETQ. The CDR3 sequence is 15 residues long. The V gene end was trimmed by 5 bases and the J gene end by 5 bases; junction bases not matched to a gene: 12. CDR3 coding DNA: TGCGCCAGCAGTCCCCTGGCGGGAGCGGGCGAGACCCAGTACTTC. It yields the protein CASSPLAGAGETQYF. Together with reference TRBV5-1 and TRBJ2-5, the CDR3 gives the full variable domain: KAGVTQTPRYLIKTRGQQVTLSCSPISGHRSVSWYQQTPGQGLQFLFEYFSETQRNKGNFPGRFSGRQFSNSRSEMNVSTLELGDSALYLCASSPLAGAGETQYFGPGTRLLVL.

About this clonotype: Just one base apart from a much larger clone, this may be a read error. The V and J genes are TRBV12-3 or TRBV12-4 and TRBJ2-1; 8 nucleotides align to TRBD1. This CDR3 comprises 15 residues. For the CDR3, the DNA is TGTGCCAGCACTACCGGACAGGGTAATTATGGTGAGCAGTCCTTC. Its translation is CASTTGQGNYGEQSF.

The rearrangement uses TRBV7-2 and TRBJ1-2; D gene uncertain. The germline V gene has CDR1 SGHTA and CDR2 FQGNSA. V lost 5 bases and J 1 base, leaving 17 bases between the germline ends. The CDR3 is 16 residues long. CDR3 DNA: TGTGCCAGCAGCCAAGATGCGTCAGGCCTTAACTATGGCTACACCTTC. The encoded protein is CASSQDASGLNYGYTF.

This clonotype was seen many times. The CDR3 here is CASSERPAGQPQHF. The CDR3 coding sequence is TGTGCCAGCAGTGAAAGGCCGGCGGGACAGCCCCAGCATTTT. The V call is TRBV2, the J call TRBJ1-5; D is unclear. Trimming took off 2 bases at V and 7 bases at J, with 12 bases between the two ends. The CDR3 is 14 amino acids. Germline V CDR1 and CDR2: SNHLY, FYNNEI.

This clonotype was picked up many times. The DNA of the CDR3 is TGTGCCAGCAGCACATACAGGGAAGAGACCCAGTACTTC. The encoded protein is CASSTYREETQYF. This chain joins TRBV11-3 and TRBJ2-5; TRBD1 might be the D (6 bases). CDR1 and CDR2 (germline): SGHNT, YENEEA. This CDR3 has 13 residues. Trimming cost V 5 bases and J 3 bases, with 10 bases left between them.

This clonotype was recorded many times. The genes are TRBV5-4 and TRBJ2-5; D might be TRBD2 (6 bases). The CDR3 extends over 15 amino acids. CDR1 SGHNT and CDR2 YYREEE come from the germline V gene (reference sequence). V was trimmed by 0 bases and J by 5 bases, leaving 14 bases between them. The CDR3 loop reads CASSLAEGGGETQYF. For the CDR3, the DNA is TGTGCCAGCAGCTTGGCCGAGGGAGGAGGGGAGACCCAGTACTTC.

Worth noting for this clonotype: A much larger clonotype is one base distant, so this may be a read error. The CDR3 DNA follows: TGTGCCAGCATGTTCAACGGGGAATCCTACGAGCAGTACTTC. Encoded protein: CASMFNGESYEQYF. The gene calls are TRBV6-1 and TRBJ2-7; the D gene is possibly TRBD2 (5 bases). This CDR3 is built from 14 residues. The germline gives CDR1 MNHNS, CDR2 SASEGT. Trimming pared 7 bases from V and 1 base from J, leaving 14 bases between.

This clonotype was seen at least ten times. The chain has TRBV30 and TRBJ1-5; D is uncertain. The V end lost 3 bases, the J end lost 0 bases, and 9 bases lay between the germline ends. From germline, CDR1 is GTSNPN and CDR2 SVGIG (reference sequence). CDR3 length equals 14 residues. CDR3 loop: CAWRSPHSNQPQHF. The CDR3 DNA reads TGTGCCTGGAGGAGCCCGCATAGCAATCAGCCCCAGCATTTT. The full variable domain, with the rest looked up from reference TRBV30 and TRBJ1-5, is SQTIHQWPATLVQPVGSPLSLECTVEGTSNPNLYWYRQAAGRGLQLLFYSVGIGQISSEVPQNLSASRPQDRQFILSSKKLLLSDSGFYLCAWRSPHSNQPQHFGDGTRLSIL.

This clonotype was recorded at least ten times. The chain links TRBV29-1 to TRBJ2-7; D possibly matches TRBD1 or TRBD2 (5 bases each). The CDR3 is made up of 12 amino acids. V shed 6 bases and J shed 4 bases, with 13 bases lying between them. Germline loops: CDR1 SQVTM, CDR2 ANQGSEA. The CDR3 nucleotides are TGCAGCGTGGGACGGGGTTCTTACGAGCAGTACTTC. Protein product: CSVGRGSYEQYF.

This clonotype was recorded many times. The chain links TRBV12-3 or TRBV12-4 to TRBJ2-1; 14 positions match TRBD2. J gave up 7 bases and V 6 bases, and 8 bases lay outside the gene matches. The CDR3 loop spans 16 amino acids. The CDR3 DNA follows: TGTGCCAGCAGCCCCGGGACTAGCGGGAGTCGTAATGAGCAGTTCTTC. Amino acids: CASSPGTSGSRNEQFF.

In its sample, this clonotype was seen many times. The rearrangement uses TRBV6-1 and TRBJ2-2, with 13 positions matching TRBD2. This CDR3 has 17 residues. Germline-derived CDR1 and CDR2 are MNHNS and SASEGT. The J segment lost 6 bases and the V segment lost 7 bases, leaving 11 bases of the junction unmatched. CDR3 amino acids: CASIGTSGKARAGELFF. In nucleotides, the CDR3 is TGTGCCAGCATTGGGACTAGCGGGAAAGCACGCGCCGGGGAGCTGTTTTTT.

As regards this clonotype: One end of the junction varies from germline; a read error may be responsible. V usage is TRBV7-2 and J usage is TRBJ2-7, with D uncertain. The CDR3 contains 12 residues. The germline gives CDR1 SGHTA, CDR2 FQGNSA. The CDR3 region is CASSLGSSEQHF. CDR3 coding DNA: TGTGCCAGCAGCTTAGGGAGTTCCGAGCAGCACTTC.

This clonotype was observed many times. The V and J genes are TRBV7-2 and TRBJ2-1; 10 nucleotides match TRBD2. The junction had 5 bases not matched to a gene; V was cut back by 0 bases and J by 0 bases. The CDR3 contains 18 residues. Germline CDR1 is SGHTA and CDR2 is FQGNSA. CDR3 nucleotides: TGTGCCAGCAGCTTAGCTAGCGGGAGGTTGAGCTCCTACAATGAGCAGTTCTTC. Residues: CASSLASGRLSSYNEQFF.

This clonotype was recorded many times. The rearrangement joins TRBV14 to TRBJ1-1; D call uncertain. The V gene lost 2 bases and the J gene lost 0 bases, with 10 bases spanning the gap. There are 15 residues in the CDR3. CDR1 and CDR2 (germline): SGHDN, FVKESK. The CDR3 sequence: CASSQPVSVNTEAFF. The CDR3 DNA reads TGTGCCAGCAGCCAACCTGTAAGCGTGAACACTGAAGCTTTCTTT.

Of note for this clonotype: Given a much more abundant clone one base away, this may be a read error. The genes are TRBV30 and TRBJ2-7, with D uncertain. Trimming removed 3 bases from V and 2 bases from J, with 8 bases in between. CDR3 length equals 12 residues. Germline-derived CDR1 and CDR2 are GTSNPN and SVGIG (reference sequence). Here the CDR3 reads CAWSMLPYEQYF. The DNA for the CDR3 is TGTGCCTGGAGCATGTTACCCTACGAGCAGTACTTC.

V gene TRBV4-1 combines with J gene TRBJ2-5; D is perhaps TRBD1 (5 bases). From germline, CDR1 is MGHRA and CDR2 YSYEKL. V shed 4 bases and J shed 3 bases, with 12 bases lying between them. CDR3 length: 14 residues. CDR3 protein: CASSRGPKEETQYF. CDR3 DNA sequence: TGCGCCAGCAGCCGGGGCCCAAAAGAAGAGACCCAGTACTTC.

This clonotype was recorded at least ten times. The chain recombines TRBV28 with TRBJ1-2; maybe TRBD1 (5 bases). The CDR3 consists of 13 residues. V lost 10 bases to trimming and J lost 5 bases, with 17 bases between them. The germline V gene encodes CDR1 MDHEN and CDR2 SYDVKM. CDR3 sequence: CATNVDSIYGYTF. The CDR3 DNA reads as TGTGCCACCAACGTTGACAGCATTTATGGCTACACCTTC.

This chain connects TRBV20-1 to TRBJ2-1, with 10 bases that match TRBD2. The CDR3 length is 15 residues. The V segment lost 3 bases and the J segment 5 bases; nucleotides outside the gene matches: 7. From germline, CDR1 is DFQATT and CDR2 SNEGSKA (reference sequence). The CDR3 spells CSASILAGLHNEQFF. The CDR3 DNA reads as TGCAGTGCTAGTATACTAGCGGGACTTCACAATGAGCAGTTCTTC.

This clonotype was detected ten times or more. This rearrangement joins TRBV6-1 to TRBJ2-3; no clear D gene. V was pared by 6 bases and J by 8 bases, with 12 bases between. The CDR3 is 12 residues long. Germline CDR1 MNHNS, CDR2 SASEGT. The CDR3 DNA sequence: TGTGCCAGCAGGCACGTGCTTGGTACGCAGTATTTT. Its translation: CASRHVLGTQYF.

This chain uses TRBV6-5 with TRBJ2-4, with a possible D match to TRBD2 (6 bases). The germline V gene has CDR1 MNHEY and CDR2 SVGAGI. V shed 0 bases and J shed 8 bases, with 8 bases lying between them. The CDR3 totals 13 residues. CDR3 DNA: TGTGCCAGCAGTTACTCGGGGGGAGACATTCAGTACTTC. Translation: CASSYSGGDIQYF.

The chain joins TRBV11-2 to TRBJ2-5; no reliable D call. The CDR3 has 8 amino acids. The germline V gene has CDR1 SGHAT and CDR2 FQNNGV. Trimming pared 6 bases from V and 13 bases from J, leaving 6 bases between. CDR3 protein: CASSSPYF. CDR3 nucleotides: TGTGCCAGCAGTTCCCCGTACTTC.

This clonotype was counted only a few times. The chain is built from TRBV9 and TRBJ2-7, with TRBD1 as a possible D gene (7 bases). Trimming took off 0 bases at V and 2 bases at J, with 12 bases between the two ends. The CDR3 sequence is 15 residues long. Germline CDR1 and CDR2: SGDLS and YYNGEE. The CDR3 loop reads CASSVGGTVAYEQYF. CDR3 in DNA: TGTGCCAGCAGCGTAGGCGGGACAGTAGCCTACGAGCAGTACTTC.

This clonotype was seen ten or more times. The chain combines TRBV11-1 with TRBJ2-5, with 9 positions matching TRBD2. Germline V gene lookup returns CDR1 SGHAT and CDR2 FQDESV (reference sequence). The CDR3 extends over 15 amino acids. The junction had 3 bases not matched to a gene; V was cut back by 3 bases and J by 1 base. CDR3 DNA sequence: TGTGCCAGCAGCTTGGGCGGGAGGGCCCAAGAGACCCAGTACTTC. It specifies CASSLGGRAQETQYF.

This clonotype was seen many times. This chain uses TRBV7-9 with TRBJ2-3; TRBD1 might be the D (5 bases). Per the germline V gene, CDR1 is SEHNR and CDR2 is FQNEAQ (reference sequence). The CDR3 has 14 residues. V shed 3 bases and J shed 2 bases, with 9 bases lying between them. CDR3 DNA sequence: TGTGCCAGCAGCTTCACAGGATCCACAGATACGCAGTATTTT. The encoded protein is CASSFTGSTDTQYF.